The 7 T cell receptor beta chains presented below share a single source sample, sequenced in a study of Ad26.COV2.S vaccination and SARS-CoV-2 variants. The treatment: around 19 received Ad26.COV2.S at low or high dose, single or two shots; 5 received placebo; per-sample allocation not given. Following the first vaccine or placebo injection, samples were taken on day 63. Using immunoSEQ multiplex PCR, the repertoire was profiled, and TCRdb retains in-frame clones only, with some absent. The data show around 450,000 clones, around 89% seen once. The sample here was peripheral blood, taken in a trial of Ad26.COV2.S vaccine versus placebo. All receptors come from a person aged 18-60 years who received the Ad26.COV2.S COVID-19 vaccine or a placebo.

The CDR3 nucleotides read TGTGCCAGCTCACCACTCGGGACAGGGACCCACAATGAGCAGTTCTTC. Encoded protein: CASSPLGTGTHNEQFF. This chain connects TRBV18 to TRBJ2-1; 9 bases are shared with TRBD1. The ends lost 1 base at V and 5 bases at J; junction bases unmatched: 6. The CDR3 totals 16 residues. Germline V CDR1 and CDR2: KGHSH, LQKENI.

The chain uses TRBV5-1 and TRBJ2-1; D not certain. V lost 4 bases and J lost 3, with 8 bases in between. The CDR3 covers 13 residues. Germline assignment: CDR1 SGHRS and CDR2 YFSETQ. The CDR3 sequence is CASSTTYYNEQFF. The CDR3 coding sequence is TGCGCCAGCAGCACCACTTACTACAATGAGCAGTTCTTC.

The V and J genes are TRBV3-1 (or the pseudogene TRBV3-2) and TRBJ1-2; D gene uncertain. The CDR3 runs 13 residues. Germline V gene sequence: CDR1 LGHDT, CDR2 YNNKEL (reference sequence). V lost 4 bases and J 8 bases, leaving 14 bases between the germline ends. For the CDR3, the DNA is TGTGCCAGCAGCCCTACGGGGAGTTCCGGCTACACCTTC. Translation: CASSPTGSSGYTF.

V is TRBV28 and J is TRBJ2-3; D unclear. The CDR3 has 16 residues. Trimming stripped 1 base from V and 0 bases from J, with 11 bases between. Germline V lookup: CDR1 MDHEN, CDR2 SYDVKM. CDR3 bases: TGTGCCAGCAGTTTATCCCCTTCGACTAGCACAGATACGCAGTATTTT. Protein: CASSLSPSTSTDTQYF.

This sequence joins TRBV24-1 and TRBJ1-1; no definite D call. The V and J ends lost 5 bases and 4 bases respectively, with 10 bases between them. CDR3 length equals 13 residues. Germline-derived CDR1 and CDR2 are KGHDR and SFDVKD. CDR3 amino acids: CATSAAGGTEAFF. CDR3 DNA sequence: TGTGCCACCAGTGCAGCTGGAGGCACTGAAGCTTTCTTT.

In DNA form, the CDR3 reads TGTGCCACCCTGGGTTGGCGAGATACGCAGTATTTT. Its translation: CATLGWRDTQYF. The chain links TRBV19 to TRBJ2-3; D remains ambiguous. The CDR3 is 12 residues long. Germline CDR1 LNHDA, CDR2 SQIVND (reference sequence). Trimming took off 10 bases at V and 5 bases at J, with 13 bases between the two ends. The variable domain in full, completed from reference TRBV19 and TRBJ2-3, reads DGGITQSPKYLFRKEGQNVTLSCEQNLNHDAMYWYRQDPGQGLRLIYYSQIVNDFQKGDIAEGYSVSREKKESFPLTVTSAQKNPTAFYLCATLGWRDTQYFGPGTRLTVL.

This clone was detected once. V gene TRBV30 combines with J gene TRBJ1-1; possible D gene TRBD1, 5 bases. Germline V gene sequence: CDR1 GTSNPN, CDR2 SVGIG (reference sequence). This CDR3 has 15 amino acids. Trimming stripped 3 bases from V and 3 bases from J, with 17 bases between. The CDR3 spells CAWRGGLVVYTEAFF. The CDR3 DNA follows: TGTGCCTGGAGGGGGGGTTTGGTGGTATACACTGAAGCTTTCTTT.